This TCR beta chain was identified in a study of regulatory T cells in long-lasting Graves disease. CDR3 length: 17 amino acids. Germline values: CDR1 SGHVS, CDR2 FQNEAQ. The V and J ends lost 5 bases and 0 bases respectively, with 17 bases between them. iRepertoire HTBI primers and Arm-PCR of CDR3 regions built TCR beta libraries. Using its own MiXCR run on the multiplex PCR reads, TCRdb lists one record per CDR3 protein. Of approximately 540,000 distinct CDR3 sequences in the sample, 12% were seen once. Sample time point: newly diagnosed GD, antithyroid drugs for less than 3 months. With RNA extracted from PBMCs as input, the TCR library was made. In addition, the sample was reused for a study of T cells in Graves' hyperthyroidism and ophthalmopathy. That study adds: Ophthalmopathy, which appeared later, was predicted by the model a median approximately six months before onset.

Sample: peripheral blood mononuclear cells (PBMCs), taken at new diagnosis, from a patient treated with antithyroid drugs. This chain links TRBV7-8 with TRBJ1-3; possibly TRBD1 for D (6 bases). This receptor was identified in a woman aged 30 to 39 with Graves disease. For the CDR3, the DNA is TGTGCCAGCAGCGCCCCGGGACAACGGGGCTCTGGAAACACCATATATTTT. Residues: CASSAPGQRGSGNTIYF.